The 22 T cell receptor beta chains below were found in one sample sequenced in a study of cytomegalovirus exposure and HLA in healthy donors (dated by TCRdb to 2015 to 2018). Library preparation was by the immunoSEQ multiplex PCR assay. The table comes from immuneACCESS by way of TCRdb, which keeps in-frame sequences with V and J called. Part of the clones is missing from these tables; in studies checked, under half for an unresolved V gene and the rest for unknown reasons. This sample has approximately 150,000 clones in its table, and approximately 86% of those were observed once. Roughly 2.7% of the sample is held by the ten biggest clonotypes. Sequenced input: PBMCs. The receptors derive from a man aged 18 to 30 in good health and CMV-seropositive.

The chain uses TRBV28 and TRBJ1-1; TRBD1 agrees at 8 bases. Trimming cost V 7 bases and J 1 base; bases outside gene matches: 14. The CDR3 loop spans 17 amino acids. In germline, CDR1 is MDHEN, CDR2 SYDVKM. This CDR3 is CASTLARTGFRNTEAFF. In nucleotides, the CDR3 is TGTGCCAGCACCCTAGCCAGGACAGGGTTCCGGAACACTGAAGCTTTCTTT. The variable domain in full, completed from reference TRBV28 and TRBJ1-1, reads DVKVTQSSRYLVKRTGEKVFLECVQDMDHENMFWYRQDPGLGLRLIYFSYDVKMKEKGDIPEGYSVSREKKERFSLILESASTNQTSMYLCASTLARTGFRNTEAFFGQGTRLTVV.

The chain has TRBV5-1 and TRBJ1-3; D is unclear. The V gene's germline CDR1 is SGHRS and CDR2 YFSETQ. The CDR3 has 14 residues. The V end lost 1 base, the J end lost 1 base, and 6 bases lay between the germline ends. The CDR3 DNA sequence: TGCGCCAGCAGCTTGACGGTTTCTGGAAACACCATATATTTT. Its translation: CASSLTVSGNTIYF.

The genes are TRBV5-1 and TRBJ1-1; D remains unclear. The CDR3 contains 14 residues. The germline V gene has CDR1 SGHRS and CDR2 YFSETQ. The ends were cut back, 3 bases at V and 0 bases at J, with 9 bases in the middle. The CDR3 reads CASSSGVMNTEAFF. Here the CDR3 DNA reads TGCGCCAGCAGCTCGGGTGTGATGAACACTGAAGCTTTCTTT.

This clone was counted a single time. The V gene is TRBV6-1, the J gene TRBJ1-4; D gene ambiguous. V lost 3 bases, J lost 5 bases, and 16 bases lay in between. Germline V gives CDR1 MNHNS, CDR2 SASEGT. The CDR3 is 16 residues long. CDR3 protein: CASSESPGTGNEKLFF. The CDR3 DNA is TGTGCCAGCAGTGAGTCTCCAGGCACGGGAAATGAAAAACTGTTTTTT.

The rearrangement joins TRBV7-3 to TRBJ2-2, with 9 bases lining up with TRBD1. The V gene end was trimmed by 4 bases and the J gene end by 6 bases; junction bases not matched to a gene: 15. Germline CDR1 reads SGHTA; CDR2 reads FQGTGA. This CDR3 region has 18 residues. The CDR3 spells CASSSRPGTGTAAGELFF. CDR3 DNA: TGTGCCAGCAGCTCTCGACCCGGGACAGGGACGGCGGCCGGGGAGCTGTTTTTT.

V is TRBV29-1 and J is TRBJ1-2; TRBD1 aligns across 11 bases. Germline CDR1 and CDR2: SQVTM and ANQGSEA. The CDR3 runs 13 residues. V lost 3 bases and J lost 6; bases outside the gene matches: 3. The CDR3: CSVDRTGGDGYTF. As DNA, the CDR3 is TGCAGCGTTGACCGGACAGGGGGCGATGGCTACACCTTC.

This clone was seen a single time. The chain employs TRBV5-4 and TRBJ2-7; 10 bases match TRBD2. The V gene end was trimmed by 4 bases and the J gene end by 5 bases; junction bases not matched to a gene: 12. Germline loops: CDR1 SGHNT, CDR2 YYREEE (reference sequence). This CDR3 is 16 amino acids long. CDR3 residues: CASSPSGLAGDNEQYF. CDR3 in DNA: TGTGCCAGCAGCCCTTCGGGGCTAGCGGGAGACAACGAGCAGTACTTC. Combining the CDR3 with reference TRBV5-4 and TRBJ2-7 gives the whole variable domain ETGVTQSPTHLIKTRGQQVTLRCSSQSGHNTVSWYQQALGQGPQFIFQYYREEENGRGNFPPRFSGLQFPNYSSELNVNALELDDSALYLCASSPSGLAGDNEQYFGPGTRLTVT.

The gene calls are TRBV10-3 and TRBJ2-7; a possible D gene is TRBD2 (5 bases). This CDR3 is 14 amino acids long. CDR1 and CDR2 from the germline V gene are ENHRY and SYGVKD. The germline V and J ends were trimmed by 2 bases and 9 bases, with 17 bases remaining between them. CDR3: CAISESGSFGWQYF. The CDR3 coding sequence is TGTGCCATCAGTGAGAGCGGATCCTTCGGGTGGCAGTACTTC.

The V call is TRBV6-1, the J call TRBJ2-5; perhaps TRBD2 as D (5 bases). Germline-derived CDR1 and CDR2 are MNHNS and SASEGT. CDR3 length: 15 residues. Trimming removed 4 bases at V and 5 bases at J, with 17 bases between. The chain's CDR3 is CASSGGRSRAETQYF. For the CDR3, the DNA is TGTGCCAGCAGTGGCGGGCGGAGTCGGGCCGAGACCCAGTACTTC.

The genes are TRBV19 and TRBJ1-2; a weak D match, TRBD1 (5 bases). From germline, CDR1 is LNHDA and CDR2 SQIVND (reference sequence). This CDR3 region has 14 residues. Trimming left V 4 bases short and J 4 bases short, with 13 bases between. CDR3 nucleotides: TGTGCCAGTAGTAAAGGGACTTTTTCCTATGGCTACACCTTC. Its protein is CASSKGTFSYGYTF.

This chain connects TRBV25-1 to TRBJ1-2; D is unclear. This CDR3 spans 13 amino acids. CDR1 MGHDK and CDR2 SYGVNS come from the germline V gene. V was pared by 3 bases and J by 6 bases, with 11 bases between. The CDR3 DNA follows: TGTGCCAGCAGTGATCGGGGAAGGGATGGCTACACCTTC. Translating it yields CASSDRGRDGYTF.

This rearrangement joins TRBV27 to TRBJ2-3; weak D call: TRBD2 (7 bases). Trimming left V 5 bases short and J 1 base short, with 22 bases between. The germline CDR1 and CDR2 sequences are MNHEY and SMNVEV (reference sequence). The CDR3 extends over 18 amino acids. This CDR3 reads CASSHERWGGRGTDTQYF. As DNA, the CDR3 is TGTGCCAGCAGTCACGAAAGGTGGGGGGGCCGGGGCACAGATACGCAGTATTTT.

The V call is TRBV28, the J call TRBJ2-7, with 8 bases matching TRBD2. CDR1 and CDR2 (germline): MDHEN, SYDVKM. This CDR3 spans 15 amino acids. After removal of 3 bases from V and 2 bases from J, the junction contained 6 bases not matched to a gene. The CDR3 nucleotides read TGTGCCAGCAGTTTGACTAGCGCCCCTACCTACGAGCAGTACTTC. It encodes CASSLTSAPTYEQYF. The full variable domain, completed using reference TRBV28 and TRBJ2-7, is DVKVTQSSRYLVKRTGEKVFLECVQDMDHENMFWYRQDPGLGLRLIYFSYDVKMKEKGDIPEGYSVSREKKERFSLILESASTNQTSMYLCASSLTSAPTYEQYFGPGTRLTVT.

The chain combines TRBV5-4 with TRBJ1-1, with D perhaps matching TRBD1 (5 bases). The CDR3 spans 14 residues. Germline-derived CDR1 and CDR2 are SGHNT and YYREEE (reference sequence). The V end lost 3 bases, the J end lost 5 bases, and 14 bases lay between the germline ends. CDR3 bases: TGTGCCAGCAGCTACGACAGTCGTGGGACTGAAGCTTTCTTT. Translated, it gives CASSYDSRGTEAFF.

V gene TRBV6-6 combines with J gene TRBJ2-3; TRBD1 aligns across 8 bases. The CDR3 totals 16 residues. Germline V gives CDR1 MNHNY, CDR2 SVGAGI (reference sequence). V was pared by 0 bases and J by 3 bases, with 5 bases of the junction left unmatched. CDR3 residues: CASSYSIQGATDTQYF. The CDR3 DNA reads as TGTGCCAGCAGTTACTCGATCCAGGGGGCAACAGATACGCAGTATTTT.

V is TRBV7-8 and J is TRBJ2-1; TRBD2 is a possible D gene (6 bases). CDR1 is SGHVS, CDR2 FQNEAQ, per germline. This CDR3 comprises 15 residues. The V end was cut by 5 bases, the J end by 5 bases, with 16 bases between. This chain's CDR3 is CASSRDSTGNNEQFF. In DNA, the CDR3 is TGTGCCAGCAGCCGGGACTCTACAGGAAACAATGAGCAGTTCTTC.

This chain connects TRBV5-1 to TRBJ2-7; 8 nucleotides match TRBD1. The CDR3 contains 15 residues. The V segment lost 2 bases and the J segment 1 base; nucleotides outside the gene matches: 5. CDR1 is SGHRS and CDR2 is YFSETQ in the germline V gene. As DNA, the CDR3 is TGCGCCAGCAGCTTACGGGACAGGTGGTCCTACGAGCAGTACTTC. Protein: CASSLRDRWSYEQYF.

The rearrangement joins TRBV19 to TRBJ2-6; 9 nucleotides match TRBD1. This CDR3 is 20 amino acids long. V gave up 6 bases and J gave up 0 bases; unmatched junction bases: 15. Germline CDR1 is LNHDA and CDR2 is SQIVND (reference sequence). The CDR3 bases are TGTGCCAGTAGCCTAACAAGGGACAGGGTAGGGGACTCTGGGGCCAACGTCCTGACTTTC. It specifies CASSLTRDRVGDSGANVLTF.

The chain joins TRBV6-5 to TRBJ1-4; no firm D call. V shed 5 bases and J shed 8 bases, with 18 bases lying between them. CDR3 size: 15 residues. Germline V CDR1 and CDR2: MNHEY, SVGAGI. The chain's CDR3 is CASSRAGNSGEKLFF. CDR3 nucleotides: TGTGCCAGCAGTCGAGCCGGGAACTCGGGGGAAAAACTGTTTTTT.

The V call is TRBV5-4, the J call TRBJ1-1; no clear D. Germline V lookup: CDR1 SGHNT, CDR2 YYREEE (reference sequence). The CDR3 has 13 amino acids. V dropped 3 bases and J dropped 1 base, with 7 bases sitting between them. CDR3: CASSSPENTEAFF. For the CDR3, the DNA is TGTGCCAGCAGCTCCCCAGAGAACACTGAAGCTTTCTTT. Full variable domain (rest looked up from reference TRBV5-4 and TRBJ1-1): ETGVTQSPTHLIKTRGQQVTLRCSSQSGHNTVSWYQQALGQGPQFIFQYYREEENGRGNFPPRFSGLQFPNYSSELNVNALELDDSALYLCASSSPENTEAFFGQGTRLTVV.

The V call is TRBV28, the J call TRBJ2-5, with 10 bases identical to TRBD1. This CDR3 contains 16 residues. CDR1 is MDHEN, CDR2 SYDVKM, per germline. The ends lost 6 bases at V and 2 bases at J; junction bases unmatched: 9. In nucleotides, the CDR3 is TGTGCCAGCAGGAAATGGGGGACAGGGGTTCAAGAGACCCAGTACTTC. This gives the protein CASRKWGTGVQETQYF.

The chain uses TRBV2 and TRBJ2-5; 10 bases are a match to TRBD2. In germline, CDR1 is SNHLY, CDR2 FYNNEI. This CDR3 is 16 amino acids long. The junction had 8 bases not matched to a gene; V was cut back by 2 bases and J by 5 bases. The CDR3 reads CASSEIRAGGPETQYF. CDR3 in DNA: TGTGCCAGCAGTGAAATTCGAGCGGGGGGGCCCGAGACCCAGTACTTC.